The clone carrying this T cell receptor beta chain was seen many times. Its target is unknown. Source study methods: CDR3 was compared across clinicopathological groups, and the resulting differences were used to build a distant-metastasis classifier for papillary thyroid cancer. Through MiXCR, TCRdb re-clonotyped the PCR reads. TCRdb's processing, not the authors' own work, is the source of the V and J calls. Here the sample spans about 16,000 clones, under 15% being singletons. Until they underwent thyroid surgery, no patient had received any treatment. This entry belongs to a study of metastatic and nonmetastatic thyroid tumors. Study overall: Peripheral blood and tumor or nodule samples from malignant and benign thyroid patients were compared.

With 1 base removed from V and 0 bases from J, the gap between germline ends came to 4 bases. The CDR3 runs to 15 residues. The germline V gene encodes CDR1 LNHDA and CDR2 SQIVND (reference sequence). Overall study findings and caveats: Benign nodules were reported to have significantly lower TCR beta diversity than malignant thyroid tumors, in blood and tumor.

The clonotype comes from a female donor with papillary thyroid cancer or a benign thyroid nodule (not recorded which). Some clones in this sample may be carry-over from other donors' samples. The specimen was tumor tissue. The V gene is TRBV19, the J gene TRBJ2-6, with D unresolved. The CDR3 DNA is TGTGCCAGTAGTATAGTGCCCTCTGGGGCCAACGTCCTGACTTTC. It encodes CASSIVPSGANVLTF.